This T cell receptor beta chain stems from a study of T cell responses to AZD1222 COVID-19 vaccine. Sequenced by immunoSEQ multiplex PCR; TCRdb stores in-frame clones only, minus some. The sample comprises about 110,000 clones, roughly 90% of which are singletons, and 15% rests with the top ten. This clone was detected once. Its antigen is not identified. Trimming took 11 bases from V and 8 from J; bases not matched to a gene: 19. Looked up from germline, CDR1 is LNHDA and CDR2 is SQIVND (reference sequence). This CDR3 contains 15 residues. General study points: In all cases, repertoires were sampled only after the peak T cell response. Vaccine-associated CD4 TCRs ranged over spike, dominating at 160-218 and 743-854. White British donors predominated, females outnumbered males, and clonal diversity was possibly underestimated. The study found Spike-specific TCR breadth and depth rose after two AZD1222 doses.

Sequencing used peripheral blood, obtained 28 days after the second AZD1222 dose. The genes are TRBV19 and TRBJ1-2; 8 bases are a match to TRBD1. The clonotype originates from an adult who received the AZD1222 COVID-19 vaccine. Here the CDR3 DNA reads TGTGCCGTCAGCCCCTCGGGCAGGGGGCTGGGGGGCTACACCTTC. As protein: CAVSPSGRGLGGYTF.